This T cell receptor (beta chain) was sequenced during a study of a mutant IDH1 vaccine in newly diagnosed glioma. In the study overall: Treated patients comprised approximately 60% males and 37.5% females, mean age roughly 37 years. Patients were pretreated with radiotherapy, temozolomide, or both, mostly both.

Trimming took off 3 bases at V and 7 bases at J, with 4 bases between the two ends. The CDR3 contains 10 residues. The germline gives CDR1 MDHEN, CDR2 SYDVKM. Study-level results: Variations in leading peripheral T cell clonotypes appeared to have no connection with pseudoprogression.

Profiled with immunoSEQ multiplex PCR; TCRdb holds only in-frame clones, not every one. In the table there are some 50,000 clones, roughly 92% of which are singletons. With regard to this clone: Its antigen remains unknown.

Described time point: week 35, safety follow-up. The investigators gave 300 ug of mutant IDH1 20-mer peptide in each vaccine dose, together with topical imiquimod. Sequences were derived from PBMCs, sampled from a glioma patient whose treatment included an IDH1 peptide vaccine. The receptor was isolated from a man aged 50 or older with glioma. The chain couples TRBV28 to TRBJ2-7; D is uncertain. The CDR3 DNA reads as TGTGCCAGCAGTTTCCGGGAGCAGTACTTC. Residues: CASSFREQYF.